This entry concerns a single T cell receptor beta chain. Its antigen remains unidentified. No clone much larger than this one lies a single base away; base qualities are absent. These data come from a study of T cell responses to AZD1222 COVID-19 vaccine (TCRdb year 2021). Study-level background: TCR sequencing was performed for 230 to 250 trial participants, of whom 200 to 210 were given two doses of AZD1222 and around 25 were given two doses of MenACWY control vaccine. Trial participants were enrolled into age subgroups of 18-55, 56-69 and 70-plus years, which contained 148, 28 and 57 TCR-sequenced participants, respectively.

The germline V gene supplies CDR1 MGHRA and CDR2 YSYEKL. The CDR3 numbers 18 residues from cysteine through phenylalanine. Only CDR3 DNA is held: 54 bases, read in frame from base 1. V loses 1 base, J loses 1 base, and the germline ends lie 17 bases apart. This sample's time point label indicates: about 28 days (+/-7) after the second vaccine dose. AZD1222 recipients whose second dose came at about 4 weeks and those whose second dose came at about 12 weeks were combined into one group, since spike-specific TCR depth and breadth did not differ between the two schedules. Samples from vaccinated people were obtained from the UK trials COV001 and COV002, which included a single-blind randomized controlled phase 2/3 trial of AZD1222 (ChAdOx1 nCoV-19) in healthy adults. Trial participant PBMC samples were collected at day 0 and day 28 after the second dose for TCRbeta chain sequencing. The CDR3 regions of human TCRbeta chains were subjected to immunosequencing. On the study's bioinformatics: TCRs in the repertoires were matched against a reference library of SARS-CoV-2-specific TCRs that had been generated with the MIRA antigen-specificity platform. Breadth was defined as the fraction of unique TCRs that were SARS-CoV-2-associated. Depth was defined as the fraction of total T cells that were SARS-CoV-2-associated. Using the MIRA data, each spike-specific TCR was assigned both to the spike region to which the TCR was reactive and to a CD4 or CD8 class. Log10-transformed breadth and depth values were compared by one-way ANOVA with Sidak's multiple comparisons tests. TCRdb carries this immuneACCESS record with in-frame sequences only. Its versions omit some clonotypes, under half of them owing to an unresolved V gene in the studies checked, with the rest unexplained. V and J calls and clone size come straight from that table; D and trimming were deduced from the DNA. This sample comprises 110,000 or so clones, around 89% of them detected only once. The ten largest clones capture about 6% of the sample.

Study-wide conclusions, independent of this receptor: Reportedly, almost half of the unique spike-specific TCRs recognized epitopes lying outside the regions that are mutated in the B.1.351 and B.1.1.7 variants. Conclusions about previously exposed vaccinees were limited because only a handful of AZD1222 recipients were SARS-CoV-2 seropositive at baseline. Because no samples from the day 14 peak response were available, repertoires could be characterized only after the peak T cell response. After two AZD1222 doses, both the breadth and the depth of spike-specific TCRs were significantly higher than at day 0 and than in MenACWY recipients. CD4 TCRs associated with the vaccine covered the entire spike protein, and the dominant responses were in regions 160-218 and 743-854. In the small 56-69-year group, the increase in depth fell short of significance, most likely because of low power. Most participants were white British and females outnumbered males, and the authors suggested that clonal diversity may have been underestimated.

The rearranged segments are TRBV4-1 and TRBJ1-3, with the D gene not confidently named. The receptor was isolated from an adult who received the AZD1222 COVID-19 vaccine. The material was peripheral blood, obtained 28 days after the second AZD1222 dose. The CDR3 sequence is CASSQVGSVKRSGNTIYF. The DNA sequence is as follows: TGCGCCAGCAGCCAAGTTGGTTCGGTGAAAAGGTCTGGAAACACCATATATTTT.